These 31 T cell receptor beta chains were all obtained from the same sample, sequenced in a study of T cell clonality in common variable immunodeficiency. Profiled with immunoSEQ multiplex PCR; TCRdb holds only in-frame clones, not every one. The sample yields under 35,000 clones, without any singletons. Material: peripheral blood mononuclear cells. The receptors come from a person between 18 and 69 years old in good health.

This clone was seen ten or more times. The DNA read from the CDR3 is TGTGCCAGCAGTGAATGGCTGGTGTTAATGGACAGGTCCTACGAC. This encodes CASSEWLVLMDRSYD. The complete CDR3 sequence is CASSEWLVLMDRSYDYTF. The chain uses TRBV6-1 and TRBJ1-2; 7 nucleotides agree with TRBD1. Read sequence stops 3 residues before the CDR3 end, and the germline J gene provides the missing end. The germline CDR1 and CDR2 sequences are MNHNS and SASEGT. The CDR3 runs 18 residues.

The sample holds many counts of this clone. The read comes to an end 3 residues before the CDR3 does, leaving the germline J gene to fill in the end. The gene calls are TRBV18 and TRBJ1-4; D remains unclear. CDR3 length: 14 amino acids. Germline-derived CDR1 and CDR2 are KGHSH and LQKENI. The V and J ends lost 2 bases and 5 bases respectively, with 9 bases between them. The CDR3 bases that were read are TGTGCCAGCTCACCAAGGCAGGTGAATGAAAAA. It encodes CASSPRQVNEK. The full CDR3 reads CASSPRQVNEKLFF.

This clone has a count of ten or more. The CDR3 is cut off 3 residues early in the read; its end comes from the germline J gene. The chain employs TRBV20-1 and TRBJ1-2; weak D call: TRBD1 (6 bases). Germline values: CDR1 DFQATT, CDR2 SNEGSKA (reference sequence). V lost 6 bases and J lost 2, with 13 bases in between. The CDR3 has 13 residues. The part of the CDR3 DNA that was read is TGCAGTGCCGCGGGACACCTAAACTATGGC. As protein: CSAAGHLNYG. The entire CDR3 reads CSAAGHLNYGYTF.

The CDR3 spells CASSLTSLGTDTAFF. CDR3 bases read: TGTGCCAGCAGCTTAACCAGTTTAGGAACAGATACG. The chain has TRBV7-2 and TRBJ1-1; D is ambiguous. The read ends 3 residues early relative to the CDR3; the germline J gene fills the gap. The germline V gene has CDR1 SGHTA and CDR2 FQGNSA. The length of the CDR3 is 15 residues. The whole variable domain, filled in from reference TRBV7-2 and TRBJ1-1, reads GAGVSQSPSNKVTEKGKDVELRCDPISGHTALYWYRQSLGQGLEFLIYFQGNSAPDKSGLPSDRFSAERTGGSVSTLTIQRTQQEDSAVYLCASSLTSLGTDTAFFGQGTRLTVV.

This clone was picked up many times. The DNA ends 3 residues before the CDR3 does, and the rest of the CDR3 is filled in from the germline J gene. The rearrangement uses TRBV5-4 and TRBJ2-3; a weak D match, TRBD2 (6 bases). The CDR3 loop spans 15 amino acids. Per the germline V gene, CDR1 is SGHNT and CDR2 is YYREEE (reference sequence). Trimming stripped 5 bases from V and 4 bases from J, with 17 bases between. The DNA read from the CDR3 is TGTGCCAGCAGTTCCGGGACTCGGGGCGCAGATACG. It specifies CASSSGTRGADT. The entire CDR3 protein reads CASSSGTRGADTQYF.

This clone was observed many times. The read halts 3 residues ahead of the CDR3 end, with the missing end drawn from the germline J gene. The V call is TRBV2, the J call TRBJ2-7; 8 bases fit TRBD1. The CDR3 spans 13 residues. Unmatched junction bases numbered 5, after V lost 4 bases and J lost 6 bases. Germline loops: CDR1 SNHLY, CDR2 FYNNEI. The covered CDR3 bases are TGTGCCAGCAGTGGACAGGGGTTCGGCGAG. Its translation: CASSGQGFGE. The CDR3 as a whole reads CASSGQGFGEQYF. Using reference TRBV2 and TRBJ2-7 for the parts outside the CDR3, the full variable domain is EPEVTQTPSHQVTQMGQEVILRCVPISNHLYFYWYRQILGQKVEFLVSFYNNEISEKSEIFDDQFSVERPDGSNFTLKIRSTKLEDSAMYFCASSGQGFGEQYFGPGTRLTVT.

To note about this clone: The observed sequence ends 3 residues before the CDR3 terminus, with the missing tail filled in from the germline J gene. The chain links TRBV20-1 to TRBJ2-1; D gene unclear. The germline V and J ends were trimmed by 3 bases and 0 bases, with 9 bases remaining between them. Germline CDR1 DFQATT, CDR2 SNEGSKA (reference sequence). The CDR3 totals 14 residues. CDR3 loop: CSASVSGSYNEQFF. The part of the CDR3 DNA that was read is TGCAGTGCTAGCGTGTCGGGCTCCTACAATGAG.

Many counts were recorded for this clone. The sequenced CDR3 bases are TGCAGTTGGGAGGGACTAGCGGGCGCGCCCTCCTACAATGAG. Its translation is CSWEGLAGAPSYNE. The whole CDR3 is CSWEGLAGAPSYNEQFF. The V and J genes are TRBV20-1 and TRBJ2-1; 12 positions agree with TRBD2. The read comes to an end 3 residues before the CDR3 does, leaving the germline J gene to fill in the end. The CDR3 spans 17 residues. After removal of 8 bases from V and 0 bases from J, the junction contained 11 bases not matched to a gene. CDR1 is DFQATT, CDR2 SNEGSKA, per germline (reference sequence).

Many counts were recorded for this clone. This chain's CDR3 is CASSLGGPNEKLFF. CDR3 DNA (partial): TGCGCCAGCAGCTTGGGGGGGCCTAATGAAAAG. This sequence joins TRBV5-1 and TRBJ2-2; TRBD1 might be the D (6 bases). The DNA ends 3 residues before the CDR3 does, and the rest of the CDR3 is filled in from the germline J gene. The length of the CDR3 is 14 residues. Germline CDR1 SGHRS, CDR2 YFSETQ.

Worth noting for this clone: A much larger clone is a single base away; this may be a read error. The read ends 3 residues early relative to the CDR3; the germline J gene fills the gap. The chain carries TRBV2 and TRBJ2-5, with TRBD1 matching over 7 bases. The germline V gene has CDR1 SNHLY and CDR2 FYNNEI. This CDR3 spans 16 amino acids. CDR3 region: CASSYDRETGTDTQYF. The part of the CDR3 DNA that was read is TGTGCCAGCAGCTATGACAGGGAGACGGGCACAGATACC.

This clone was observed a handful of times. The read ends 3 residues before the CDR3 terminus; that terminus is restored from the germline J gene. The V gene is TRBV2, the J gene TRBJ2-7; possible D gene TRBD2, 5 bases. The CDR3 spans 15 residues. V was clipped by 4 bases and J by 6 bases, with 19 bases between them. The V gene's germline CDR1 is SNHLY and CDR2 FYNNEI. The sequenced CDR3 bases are TGTGCCAGCAGTGGAGACTATCTTGGCCTCTCCGAG. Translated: CASSGDYLGLSE. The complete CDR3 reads CASSGDYLGLSEQYF. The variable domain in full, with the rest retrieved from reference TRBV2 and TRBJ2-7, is EPEVTQTPSHQVTQMGQEVILRCVPISNHLYFYWYRQILGQKVEFLVSFYNNEISEKSEIFDDQFSVERPDGSNFTLKIRSTKLEDSAMYFCASSGDYLGLSEQYFGPGTRLTVT.

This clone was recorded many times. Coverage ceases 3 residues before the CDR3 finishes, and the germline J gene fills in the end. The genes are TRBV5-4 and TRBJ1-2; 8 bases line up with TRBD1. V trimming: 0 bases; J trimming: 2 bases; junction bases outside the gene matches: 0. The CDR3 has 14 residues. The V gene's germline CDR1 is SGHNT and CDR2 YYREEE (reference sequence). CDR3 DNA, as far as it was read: TGTGCCAGCAGCTTGGGACAGGGGAACTATGGC. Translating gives CASSLGQGNYG. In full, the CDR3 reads CASSLGQGNYGYTF.

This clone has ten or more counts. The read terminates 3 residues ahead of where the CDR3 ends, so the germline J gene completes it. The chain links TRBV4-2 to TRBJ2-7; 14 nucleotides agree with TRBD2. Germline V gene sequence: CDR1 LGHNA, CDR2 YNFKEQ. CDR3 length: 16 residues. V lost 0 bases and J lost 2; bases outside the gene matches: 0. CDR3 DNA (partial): TGTGCCAGCAGCCAAGAGACTAGCGGGGGGGCCTACGAG. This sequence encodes CASSQETSGGAYE. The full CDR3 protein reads CASSQETSGGAYEQYF.

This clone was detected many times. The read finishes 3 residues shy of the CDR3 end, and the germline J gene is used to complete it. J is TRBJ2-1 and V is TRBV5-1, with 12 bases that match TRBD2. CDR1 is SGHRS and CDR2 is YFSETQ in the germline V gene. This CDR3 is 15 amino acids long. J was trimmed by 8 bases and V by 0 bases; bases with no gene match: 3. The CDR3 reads CASSLASGRGYEQFF. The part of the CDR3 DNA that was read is TGCGCCAGCAGCTTGGCTAGCGGGAGGGGATATGAG.

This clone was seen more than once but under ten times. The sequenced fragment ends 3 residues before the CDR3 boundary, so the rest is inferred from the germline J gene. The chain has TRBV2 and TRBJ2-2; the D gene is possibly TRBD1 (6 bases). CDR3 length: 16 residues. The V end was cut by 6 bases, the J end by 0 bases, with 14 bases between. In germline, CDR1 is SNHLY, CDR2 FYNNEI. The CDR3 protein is CASRQWTVANTGELFF. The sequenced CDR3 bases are TGTGCCAGCAGGCAGTGGACAGTCGCGAACACCGGGGAG.

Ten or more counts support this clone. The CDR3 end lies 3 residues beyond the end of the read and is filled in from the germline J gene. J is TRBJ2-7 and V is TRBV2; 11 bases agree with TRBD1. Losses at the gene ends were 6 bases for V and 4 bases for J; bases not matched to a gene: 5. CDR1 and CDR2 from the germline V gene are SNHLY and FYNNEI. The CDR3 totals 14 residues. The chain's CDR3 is CASSGTGGVYEQYF. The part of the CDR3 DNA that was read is TGTGCCAGCAGCGGGACAGGGGGAGTATACGAG.

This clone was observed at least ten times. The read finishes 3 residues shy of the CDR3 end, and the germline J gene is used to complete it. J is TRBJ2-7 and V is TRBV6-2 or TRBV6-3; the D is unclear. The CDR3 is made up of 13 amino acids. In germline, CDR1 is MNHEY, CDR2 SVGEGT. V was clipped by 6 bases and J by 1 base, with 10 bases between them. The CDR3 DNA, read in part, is TGTGCCAGCAGGCGCAGGATATCCTACGAG. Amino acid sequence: CASRRRISYE. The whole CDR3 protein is CASRRRISYEQYF.

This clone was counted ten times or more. The CDR3: CASSWALGAYGYTF. The sequenced part of the CDR3 DNA is TGTGCCAGCAGCTGGGCGCTAGGGGCCTATGGC. This chain joins TRBV5-4 and TRBJ1-2; TRBD1 might be the D (5 bases). The read is 3 residues too short to cover the CDR3 end, so that end is filled in from the germline J gene. The CDR3 totals 14 residues. Germline V gene lookup returns CDR1 SGHNT and CDR2 YYREEE (reference sequence). V lost 3 bases and J 4 bases, leaving 13 bases between the germline ends.

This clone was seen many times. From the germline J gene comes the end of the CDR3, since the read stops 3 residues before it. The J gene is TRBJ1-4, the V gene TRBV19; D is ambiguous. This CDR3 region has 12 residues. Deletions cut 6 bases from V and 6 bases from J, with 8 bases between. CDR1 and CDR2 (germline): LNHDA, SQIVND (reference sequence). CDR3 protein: CASSLLDEKLFF. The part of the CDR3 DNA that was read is TGTGCCAGTAGCCTACTGGATGAAAAA.

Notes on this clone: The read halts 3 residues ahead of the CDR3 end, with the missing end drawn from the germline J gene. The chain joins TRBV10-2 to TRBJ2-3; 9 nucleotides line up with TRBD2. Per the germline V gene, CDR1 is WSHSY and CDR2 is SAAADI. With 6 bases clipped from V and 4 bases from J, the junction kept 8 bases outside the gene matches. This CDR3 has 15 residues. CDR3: CASSGLAGTPDTQYF. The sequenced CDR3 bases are TGCGCCAGCAGCGGGCTAGCGGGAACCCCAGATACG.

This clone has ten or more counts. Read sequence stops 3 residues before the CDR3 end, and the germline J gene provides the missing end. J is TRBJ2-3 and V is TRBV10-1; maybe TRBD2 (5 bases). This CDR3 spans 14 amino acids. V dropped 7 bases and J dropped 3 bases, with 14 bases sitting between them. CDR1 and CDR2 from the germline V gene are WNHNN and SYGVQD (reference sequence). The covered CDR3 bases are TGCGCCAGCACCGAAACTCGGGGTACAGATACG. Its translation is CASTETRGTDT. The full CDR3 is CASTETRGTDTQYF.

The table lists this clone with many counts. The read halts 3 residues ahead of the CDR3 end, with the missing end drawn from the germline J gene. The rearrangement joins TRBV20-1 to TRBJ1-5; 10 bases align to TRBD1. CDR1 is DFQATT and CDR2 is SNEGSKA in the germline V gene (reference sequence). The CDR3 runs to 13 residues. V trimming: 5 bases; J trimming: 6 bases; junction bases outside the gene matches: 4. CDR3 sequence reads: CSAPGTGAQPQHF. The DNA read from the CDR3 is TGCAGTGCTCCCGGGACAGGGGCTCAGCCC.

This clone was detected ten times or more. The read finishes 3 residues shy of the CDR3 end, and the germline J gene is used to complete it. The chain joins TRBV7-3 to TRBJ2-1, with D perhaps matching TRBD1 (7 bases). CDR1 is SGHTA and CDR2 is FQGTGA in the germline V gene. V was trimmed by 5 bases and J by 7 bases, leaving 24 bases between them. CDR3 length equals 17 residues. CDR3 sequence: CASSRRGPESGGNEQFF. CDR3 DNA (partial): TGTGCCAGCAGCCGAAGGGGGCCGGAATCAGGGGGGAATGAG.

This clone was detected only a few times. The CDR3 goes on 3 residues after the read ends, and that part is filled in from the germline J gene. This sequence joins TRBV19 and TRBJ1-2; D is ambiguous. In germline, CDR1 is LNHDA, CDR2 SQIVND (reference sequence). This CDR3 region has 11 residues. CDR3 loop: CASSNDNDYTF. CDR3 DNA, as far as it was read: TGTGCCAGTAGTAACGACAATGAC.

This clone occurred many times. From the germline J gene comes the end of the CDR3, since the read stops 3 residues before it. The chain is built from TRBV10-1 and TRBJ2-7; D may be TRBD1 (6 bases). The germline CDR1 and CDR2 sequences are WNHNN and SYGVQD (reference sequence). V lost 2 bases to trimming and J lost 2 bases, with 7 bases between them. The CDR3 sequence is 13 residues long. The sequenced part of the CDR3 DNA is TGCGCCAGCAGTGAGGCAGGGGCCTACGAG. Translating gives CASSEAGAYE. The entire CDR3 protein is CASSEAGAYEQYF.

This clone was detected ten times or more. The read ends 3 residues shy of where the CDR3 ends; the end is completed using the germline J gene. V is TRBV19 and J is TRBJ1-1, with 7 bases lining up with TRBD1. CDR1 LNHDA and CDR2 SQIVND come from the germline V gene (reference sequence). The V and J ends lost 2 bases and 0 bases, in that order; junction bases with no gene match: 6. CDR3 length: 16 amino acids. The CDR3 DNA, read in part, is TGTGCCAGTAGTATATACCCAGGGGGTGTGAACACTGAA. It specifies CASSIYPGGVNTE. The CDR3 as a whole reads CASSIYPGGVNTEAFF.

The CDR3 spells CSADITSGDYNEQFF. Incomplete CDR3 DNA: TGCAGTGCTGACATTACTAGCGGGGACTACAATGAG. This rearrangement joins TRBV20-1 to TRBJ2-1; 10 positions agree with TRBD2. With the read ending 3 residues before the CDR3 end, the germline J gene is used to fill in that end. The CDR3 is 15 residues long. Germline values: CDR1 DFQATT, CDR2 SNEGSKA (reference sequence). J was trimmed by 3 bases and V by 5 bases; bases with no gene match: 7.

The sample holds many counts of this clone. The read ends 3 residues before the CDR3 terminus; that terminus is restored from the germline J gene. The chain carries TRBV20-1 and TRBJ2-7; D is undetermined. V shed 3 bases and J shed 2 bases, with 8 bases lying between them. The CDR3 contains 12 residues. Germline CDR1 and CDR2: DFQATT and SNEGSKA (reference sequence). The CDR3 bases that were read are TGCAGTGCTAGGGGCAGAGCCTACGAG. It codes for CSARGRAYE. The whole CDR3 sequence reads CSARGRAYEQYF.

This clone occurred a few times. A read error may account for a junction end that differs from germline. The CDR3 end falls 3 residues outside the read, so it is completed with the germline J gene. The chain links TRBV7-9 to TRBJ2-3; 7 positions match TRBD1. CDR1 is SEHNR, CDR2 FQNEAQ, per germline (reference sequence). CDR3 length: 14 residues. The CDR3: CSSSPGTAQETQYF. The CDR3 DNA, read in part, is TGTTCCAGCAGCCCGGGGACAGCTCAAGAGACG.

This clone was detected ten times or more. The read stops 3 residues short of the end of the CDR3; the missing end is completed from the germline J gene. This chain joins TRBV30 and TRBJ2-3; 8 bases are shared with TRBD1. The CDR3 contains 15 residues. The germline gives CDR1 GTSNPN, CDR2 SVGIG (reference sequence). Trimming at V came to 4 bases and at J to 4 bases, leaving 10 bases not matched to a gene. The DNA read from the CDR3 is TGTGCCTGGAATCGTGGACAGGGTGGTCCAGATACG. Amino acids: CAWNRGQGGPDT. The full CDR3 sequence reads CAWNRGQGGPDTQYF.

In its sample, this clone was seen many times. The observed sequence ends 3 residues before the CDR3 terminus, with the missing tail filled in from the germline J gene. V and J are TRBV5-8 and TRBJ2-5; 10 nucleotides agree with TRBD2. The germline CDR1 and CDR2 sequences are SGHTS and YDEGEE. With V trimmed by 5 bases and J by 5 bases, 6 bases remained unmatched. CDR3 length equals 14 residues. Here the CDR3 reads CASRLAGPGETQYF. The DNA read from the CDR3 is TGTGCCAGCAGACTAGCGGGGCCCGGGGAGACC.